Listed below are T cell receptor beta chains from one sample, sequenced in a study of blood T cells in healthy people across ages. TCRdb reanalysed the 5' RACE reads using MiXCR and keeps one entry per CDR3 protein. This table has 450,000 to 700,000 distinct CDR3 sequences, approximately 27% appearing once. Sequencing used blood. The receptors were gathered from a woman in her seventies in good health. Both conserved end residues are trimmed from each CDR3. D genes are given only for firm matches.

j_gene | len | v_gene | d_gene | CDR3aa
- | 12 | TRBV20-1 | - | SARGVTTSYEQY
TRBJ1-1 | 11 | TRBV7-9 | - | ASSRVGGTEAF
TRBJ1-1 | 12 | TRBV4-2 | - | ASNQRTANTEAF
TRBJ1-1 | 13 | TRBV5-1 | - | ASSLSGPMNTEAF
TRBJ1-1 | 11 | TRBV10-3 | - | ATIGGRGTEAF
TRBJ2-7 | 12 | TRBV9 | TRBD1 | ASSPQTGAYEQY
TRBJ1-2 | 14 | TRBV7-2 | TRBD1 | ASSLGRQQGAGGYT
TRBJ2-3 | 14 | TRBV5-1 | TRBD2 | ASSSGLAGGSDTQY
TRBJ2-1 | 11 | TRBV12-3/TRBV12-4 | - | ASSLNVAGEQF
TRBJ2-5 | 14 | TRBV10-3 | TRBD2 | AISPAKRGPWETQY
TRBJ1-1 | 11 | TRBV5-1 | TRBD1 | ASSLQGYAEAF
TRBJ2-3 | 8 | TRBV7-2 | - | ASRLDTQY
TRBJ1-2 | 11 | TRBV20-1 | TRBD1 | SARSRGPYGYT
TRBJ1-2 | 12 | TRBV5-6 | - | ASSFMLRNYGYT
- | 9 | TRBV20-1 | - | SAARSNEQF
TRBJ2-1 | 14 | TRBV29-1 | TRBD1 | SVEIQGQGSYNEQF
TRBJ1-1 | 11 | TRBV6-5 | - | ASTYRAATEAF
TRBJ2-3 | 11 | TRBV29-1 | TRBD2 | STGLAGTDTQY
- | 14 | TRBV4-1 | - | ASSQVAGIETYEQY
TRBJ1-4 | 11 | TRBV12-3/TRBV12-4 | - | ASSFMGSEKLF
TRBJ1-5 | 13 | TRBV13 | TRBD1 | ASSRQGYSNQPQH
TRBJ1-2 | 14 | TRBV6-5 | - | ASSYSRGGANYGYT
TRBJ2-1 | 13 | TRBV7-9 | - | ASSLEGSSLEEQF
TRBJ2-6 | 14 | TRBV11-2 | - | ASSFHRSSGANVLT
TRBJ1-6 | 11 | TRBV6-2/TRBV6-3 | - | ASQSSYNSPLH
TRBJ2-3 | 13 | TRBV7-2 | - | ASSLSPGAPYTQY
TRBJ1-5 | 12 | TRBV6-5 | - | ASSIGGPNQPQH
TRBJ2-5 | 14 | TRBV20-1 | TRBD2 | SARDGLAGGQETQY
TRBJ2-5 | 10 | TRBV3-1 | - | ASSLTPETQY
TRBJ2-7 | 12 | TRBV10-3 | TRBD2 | AISEAGTSYEQY
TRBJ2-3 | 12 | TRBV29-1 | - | SADDTLGTDTQY
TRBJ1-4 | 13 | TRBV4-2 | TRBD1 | ASSQVSTGAEKLF
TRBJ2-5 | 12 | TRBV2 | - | ASSGGPYQETQY